Listed below are T cell receptor beta chains from one sample, sequenced in a study of response to subunit inactivated influenza vaccine. TCRdb re-derived calls from the RT-PCR reads in MiXCR, one entry per CDR3 protein. Of fewer than 700,000 distinct CDR3 sequences in the sample, over 10% were seen once. The sequences come from PBMCs from blood, collected more than 35 days after vaccination. The receptor set was obtained from a man in his forties or fifties who received an inactivated influenza vaccine. Each CDR3 is given with its conserved first and last residue. A D gene is named only where the DNA matches it firmly. Part of the rows lack a size; the others show once, few, many or a class for expanded clones.

j_gene: TRBJ1-2
d_gene: TRBD1
v_gene: TRBV24-1
abundance: many
CDR3nt: TGTGCCACCAGTGATACAGGGGGCGGCTATGGCTACACCTTC
CDR3aa: CATSDTGGGYGYTF

j_gene: TRBJ2-1
d_gene: .
v_gene: TRBV4-3
abundance: many
CDR3nt: TGCGCCAGCAGCCAAGATGGCGGGACAAAATACAATGAGCAGTTCTTC
CDR3aa: CASSQDGGTKYNEQFF

j_gene: TRBJ1-5
d_gene: TRBD1
v_gene: TRBV12-3/TRBV12-4
abundance: few
CDR3nt: TGTGCCAGCAGTTCGACAGGGGGCTGGCAGCCCCAGCATTTT
CDR3aa: CASSSTGGWQPQHF

j_gene: TRBJ1-6
d_gene: TRBD1
v_gene: TRBV5-6
abundance: .
CDR3nt: TGTGCCAGCAGCCCTAATCCGGGACAGTTACCCAATAATTCACCCCTCCACTTT
CDR3aa: CASSPNPGQLPNNSPLHF

j_gene: TRBJ1-4
d_gene: .
v_gene: TRBV3-1
abundance: .
CDR3nt: TGTGCCAGCAGCCAAGAATGGCGTAATGAAAAACTGTTTTTT
CDR3aa: CASSQEWRNEKLFF

j_gene: TRBJ2-3
d_gene: TRBD2
v_gene: TRBV12-3/TRBV12-4
abundance: .
CDR3nt: TGTGCCAGCATCATCGCGGGGGCAGATACGCAGTATTTT
CDR3aa: CASIIAGADTQYF

j_gene: TRBJ1-1
d_gene: .
v_gene: TRBV28
abundance: .
CDR3nt: TGTGCCAGCAGTTCCTTCCGCGGGGGGCTGAGGGGAAACACTGAAGCTTTCTTT
CDR3aa: CASSSFRGGLRGNTEAFF

j_gene: TRBJ2-1
d_gene: TRBD2
v_gene: TRBV20-1
abundance: .
CDR3nt: TGCAGTGCTAGCTCTAGCGGGAGTATCAATGAGCAGTTCTTC
CDR3aa: CSASSSGSINEQFF

j_gene: TRBJ2-7
d_gene: TRBD2
v_gene: TRBV9
abundance: .
CDR3nt: TGTGCCAGCAGCGAATCCGGGACTAGAGCCGAGCAGTACTTC
CDR3aa: CASSESGTRAEQYF

j_gene: TRBJ1-1
d_gene: TRBD1
v_gene: TRBV5-1
abundance: .
CDR3nt: TGCGCCAGCGGGGACAGCCGAAACACTGAAGCTTTCTTT
CDR3aa: CASGDSRNTEAFF

j_gene: TRBJ2-2
d_gene: .
v_gene: TRBV5-1
abundance: few
CDR3nt: TGCGCCAGCAGCCCCAACGAGGCCGGGGAGCTGTTTTTT
CDR3aa: CASSPNEAGELFF

j_gene: TRBJ1-4
d_gene: TRBD1
v_gene: TRBV7-2
abundance: .
CDR3nt: TGTGCCAGCAGCGAGCGGACAGGGGGGGGAAAACTGTTTTTT
CDR3aa: CASSERTGGGKLFF

j_gene: TRBJ2-1
d_gene: .
v_gene: TRBV7-2
abundance: .
CDR3nt: TGTGCCAGCAGCTTTCAGGGAGCGGGTTCCTACAATGAGCAGTTCTTC
CDR3aa: CASSFQGAGSYNEQFF

j_gene: TRBJ2-7
d_gene: TRBD1
v_gene: TRBV5-1
abundance: many
CDR3nt: TGCGCCAGCAGCCCTATGACAGGGGACTACGAGCAGTACTTC
CDR3aa: CASSPMTGDYEQYF

j_gene: TRBJ1-1
d_gene: TRBD1
v_gene: TRBV5-1
abundance: .
CDR3nt: TGCGCCAGCTATAGACAGGGCGGGAGCACTGAAGCTTTCTTT
CDR3aa: CASYRQGGSTEAFF

j_gene: TRBJ2-3
d_gene: TRBD2
v_gene: TRBV20-1
abundance: many
CDR3nt: TGCAGTGCTAGTCCCCAGCGGGGGACCTTTACAGATACGCAGTATTTT
CDR3aa: CSASPQRGTFTDTQYF

j_gene: TRBJ2-3
d_gene: TRBD2
v_gene: TRBV20-1
abundance: few
CDR3nt: TGCAGTGCTAGAGTTTTTAGCGGGGGGTACACAGATACGCAGTATTTT
CDR3aa: CSARVFSGGYTDTQYF

j_gene: TRBJ2-6
d_gene: .
v_gene: TRBV7-6
abundance: few
CDR3nt: TGTGCCAGCAGCTCTTACACAGATTCTGGGGCCAACGTCCTGACTTTC
CDR3aa: CASSSYTDSGANVLTF

j_gene: TRBJ2-1
d_gene: .
v_gene: TRBV4-3
abundance: .
CDR3nt: TGCGCCAGCAGCCAATTTGGGTATGCTGAGCAGTTCTTC
CDR3aa: CASSQFGYAEQFF

j_gene: TRBJ2-1
d_gene: .
v_gene: TRBV5-5
abundance: many
CDR3nt: TGTGCCAGCAGTACGGACCGCACTTTGGGAAGGAATGAGCAGTTCTTC
CDR3aa: CASSTDRTLGRNEQFF

j_gene: TRBJ2-7
d_gene: .
v_gene: TRBV5-1
abundance: .
CDR3nt: TGCGCCAGCAGCCTGCTTGGGGGGATCTACGAGCAGTACTTC
CDR3aa: CASSLLGGIYEQYF

j_gene: TRBJ2-7
d_gene: TRBD1
v_gene: TRBV5-1
abundance: few
CDR3nt: TGCGCCAGCAGCGTCATGGGACAGGTCTACGAGCAGTACTTC
CDR3aa: CASSVMGQVYEQYF

j_gene: TRBJ1-1
d_gene: .
v_gene: TRBV29-1
abundance: many
CDR3nt: TGCAGCGTTGTTAGGGGATTGAGCACTGAAGCTTTCTTT
CDR3aa: CSVVRGLSTEAFF

j_gene: TRBJ1-1
d_gene: .
v_gene: TRBV5-1
abundance: few
CDR3nt: TGCGCCAGCAGCCGAACCTCGGGGAACACTGAAGCTTTCTTT
CDR3aa: CASSRTSGNTEAFF

j_gene: TRBJ2-2
d_gene: .
v_gene: TRBV12-3/TRBV12-4
abundance: .
CDR3nt: TGTGCCAGCAGTTTTGGGAGGTGGGGCACCGGGGAGCTGTTTTTT
CDR3aa: CASSFGRWGTGELFF

j_gene: TRBJ1-2
d_gene: TRBD1
v_gene: TRBV20-1
abundance: .
CDR3nt: TGCAGTGCGAGAGGGGGCGACTATGGCTACACCTTC
CDR3aa: CSARGGDYGYTF

j_gene: TRBJ2-5
d_gene: .
v_gene: TRBV4-2
abundance: many
CDR3nt: TGTGCCAGCAGCCAAGAGTCAGGGGATCTCCAAGAGACCCAGTACTTC
CDR3aa: CASSQESGDLQETQYF

j_gene: TRBJ2-2
d_gene: .
v_gene: TRBV29-1
abundance: .
CDR3nt: TGCAGCGTTGAACTCAGGAGTACGTGGAACACCGGGGAGCTGTTTTTT
CDR3aa: CSVELRSTWNTGELFF

j_gene: TRBJ2-5
d_gene: .
v_gene: TRBV28
abundance: .
CDR3nt: TGTGCCAGCGGGGGCAACGCCGTCGTAGAGACCCAGTACTTC
CDR3aa: CASGGNAVVETQYF

j_gene: TRBJ1-1
d_gene: .
v_gene: TRBV20-1
abundance: many
CDR3nt: TGCAGTGCTAGAGTAGGGAACACTGAAGCTTTCTTT
CDR3aa: CSARVGNTEAFF